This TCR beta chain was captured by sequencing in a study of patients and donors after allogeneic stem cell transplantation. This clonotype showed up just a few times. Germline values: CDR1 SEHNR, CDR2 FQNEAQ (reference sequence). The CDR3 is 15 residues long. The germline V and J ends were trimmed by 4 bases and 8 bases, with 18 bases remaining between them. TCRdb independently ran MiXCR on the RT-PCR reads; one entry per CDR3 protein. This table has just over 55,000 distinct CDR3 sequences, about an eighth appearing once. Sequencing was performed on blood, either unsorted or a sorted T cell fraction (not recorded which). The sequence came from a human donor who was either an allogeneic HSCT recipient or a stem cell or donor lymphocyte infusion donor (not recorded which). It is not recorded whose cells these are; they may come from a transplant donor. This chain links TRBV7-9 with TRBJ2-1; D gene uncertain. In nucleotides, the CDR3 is TGTGCCAGCAGCTCGCCGGCCCGACCCATGGATGAGCAGTTCTTC. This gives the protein CASSSPARPMDEQFF.